This passage covers 11 T cell receptor beta chains from one sample sequenced in a study of cytomegalovirus exposure and HLA in healthy donors listed by TCRdb under 2017. The library was made by the immunoSEQ multiplex PCR assay. For the multiplex PCR, a mixture combining 60 forward primers for TCR Vbeta segments and 13 reverse primers for TCR Jbeta segments was used. Entries here come from immuneACCESS through TCRdb and include only in-frame sequences with V and J called. Some clones fail to appear in such tables; in the studies checked, an unresolved V gene covers under half of the shortfall, and the cause of the remainder is unknown. Across this sample there are approximately 74,000 clones, with over 70% seen only once. The ten largest clones represent about 8% of the sample. Sequencing was done on a sample of PBMCs. The receptors were sampled from a man aged 60-69 years in good health and CMV-seropositive.

The J gene is TRBJ2-2, the V gene TRBV5-1; D ambiguous. Germline CDR1 and CDR2: SGHRS and YFSETQ. Deletions cut 4 bases from V and 5 bases from J, with 9 bases between. CDR3 length equals 13 residues. This chain's CDR3 is CASSRGQTGELFF. The CDR3 region has the DNA TGCGCCAGCAGCCGTGGGCAGACCGGGGAGCTGTTTTTT.

This clone was counted between two and nine times. Other DNA sequences in this sample translate to the same CDR3. J is TRBJ1-1 and V is TRBV7-9; D gene uncertain. CDR1 and CDR2 (germline): SEHNR, FQNEAQ (reference sequence). The CDR3 runs to 11 residues. The germline V and J ends were trimmed by 5 bases and 7 bases, with 8 bases remaining between them. Here the CDR3 reads CASSPGGEAFF. CDR3 DNA sequence: TGTGCCAGCAGCCCCGGCGGTGAAGCTTTCTTT.

This clone appeared a few times. The V gene is TRBV7-8, the J gene TRBJ1-2, with TRBD1 identical over 7 bases. The CDR3 loop spans 18 amino acids. In germline, CDR1 is SGHVS, CDR2 FQNEAQ. J lost 4 bases, V lost 5 bases, and 19 bases had no gene match. CDR3 nucleotides: TGTGCCAGCAGCACGGGGACAGCGAAATCCTCAGCAGCCTATGGCTACACCTTC. Residues: CASSTGTAKSSAAYGYTF.

The V and J genes are TRBV7-5 and TRBJ1-4. TRBV7-5 is termed a pseudogene. This CDR3 region has 20 residues. Written as DNA, the CDR3 is TGTGCCAGAAGCTTAGTGTGTTTTCGGTTGGGGAGTGGAGGGGATGAAAAACTGTTTTTT. Protein sequence: CARSLVCFRLGSGGDEKLFF.

The chain has TRBV6-5 and TRBJ2-3, with TRBD2 as a possible D gene (6 bases). V was pared by 0 bases and J by 4 bases, with 8 bases between. The germline gives CDR1 MNHEY, CDR2 SVGAGI. The CDR3 loop spans 14 amino acids. In nucleotides, the CDR3 is TGTGCCAGCAGTTACTCGACTAGACCAGATACGCAGTATTTT. Translation gives CASSYSTRPDTQYF.

This clone was counted a single time. This chain joins TRBV2 and TRBJ1-5; D gene ambiguous. The CDR3 has 12 amino acids. V lost 7 bases to trimming and J lost 5 bases, with 9 bases between them. Germline loops: CDR1 SNHLY, CDR2 FYNNEI. The CDR3: CASNLMDQPQHF. The CDR3 DNA follows: TGTGCCAGCAACCTAATGGATCAGCCCCAGCATTTT. The whole variable domain, filled in from reference TRBV2 and TRBJ1-5, reads EPEVTQTPSHQVTQMGQEVILRCVPISNHLYFYWYRQILGQKVEFLVSFYNNEISEKSEIFDDQFSVERPDGSNFTLKIRSTKLEDSAMYFCASNLMDQPQHFGDGTRLSIL.

The chain combines TRBV10-3 with TRBJ1-1; perhaps TRBD1 as D (5 bases). The ends were cut back, 4 bases at V and 0 bases at J, with 12 bases in the middle. Germline V CDR1 and CDR2: ENHRY, SYGVKD. This CDR3 has 15 amino acids. The CDR3 DNA reads TGTGCCATCAGTGTTTCAGGGATCATGAACACTGAAGCTTTCTTT. This gives the protein CAISVSGIMNTEAFF.

V usage is TRBV5-1 and J usage is TRBJ2-2; D is uncertain. The V and J ends lost 0 bases and 4 bases respectively, with 7 bases between them. The CDR3 has 14 residues. Germline V gene sequence: CDR1 SGHRS, CDR2 YFSETQ. CDR3 region: CASSLGDITGELFF. The CDR3 bases are TGCGCCAGCAGCTTGGGAGACATCACCGGGGAGCTGTTTTTT. Full variable domain (outside the CDR3, taken from reference TRBV5-1 and TRBJ2-2): KAGVTQTPRYLIKTRGQQVTLSCSPISGHRSVSWYQQTPGQGLQFLFEYFSETQRNKGNFPGRFSGRQFSNSRSEMNVSTLELGDSALYLCASSLGDITGELFFGEGSRLTVL.

The rearrangement links TRBV7-9 to TRBJ2-7, with 7 bases that match TRBD2. This CDR3 is 15 amino acids long. The germline V gene encodes CDR1 SEHNR and CDR2 FQNEAQ (reference sequence). V lost 4 bases and J lost 1; bases outside the gene matches: 7. The CDR3 here is CASSSHRSGSYEQYF. In DNA form, the CDR3 reads TGTGCCAGCAGCTCACATCGTAGCGGGTCCTACGAGCAGTACTTC.

This clone counts as medium-sized. The CDR3 region has the DNA TGTGCCAGCAGTGCCACAGGGCTGTCTGGCAATCAGCCCCAGCATTTT. It yields the protein CASSATGLSGNQPQHF. The chain combines TRBV6-1 with TRBJ1-5; D is perhaps TRBD1 (6 bases). This CDR3 is built from 16 residues. The V gene lost 4 bases and the J gene lost 2 bases, with 15 bases spanning the gap. CDR1 and CDR2 (germline): MNHNS, SASEGT.

In DNA form, the CDR3 reads TGTGCCAGCAGTGATGGGACAAGGATCTCCTACGAGCAGTACTTC. This sequence encodes CASSDGTRISYEQYF. V usage is TRBV25-1 and J usage is TRBJ2-5, with a possible D match to TRBD1 (6 bases). Matching the DNA end better, TRBJ2-7 makes the J call doubtful. Germline assignment: CDR1 MGHDK and CDR2 SYGVNS. The CDR3 spans 15 residues.